This T cell receptor (beta chain) was retrieved from a study of shared clonotypes between healthy human individuals. Whole-study findings and limits: Compared with clonotypes that all four donors shared, non-shared clonotypes had lower generation probabilities.

A note on this clone: No antigen is known for it. This same CDR3 is encoded by further DNA sequences in the sample.

The CDR3 is made up of 15 amino acids. Trimming at V came to 5 bases and at J to 5 bases, leaving 4 bases not matched to a gene. Germline V gene data show CDR1 as LNHNV and CDR2 as YYDKDF (reference sequence). Several immunoSEQ plates received, in even portions, the genomic DNA of each subset. In replicate PCRs of sorted subsets, roughly 200 ng DNA, approximately 30,000 T cell genomes, was used. The method was immunoSEQ multiplex PCR; TCRdb's version includes in-frame clones alone and lacks a portion of them. Of 950,000 to 1,300,000 clones detected, approximately 76% appear once; the ten largest clones hold less than 1.5%.

The V gene is TRBV15, the J gene TRBJ2-5; 14 bases align to TRBD2. The sequence was obtained from a man between 18 and 35 years old in good health. Sequencing input: memory CD4+ T cells sorted from blood. Subset defined: CD45RA-negative fraction. CDR3 loop: CATSRLAGGRETQYF. The DNA for the CDR3 is TGTGCCACCAGCCGACTAGCGGGGGGGCGCGAGACCCAGTACTTC.